A selection of T cell receptor beta chains follows, all from one sample in a study of PD-1 blockade in classical Hodgkin lymphoma. The method was immunoSEQ multiplex PCR; TCRdb's version includes in-frame clones alone and lacks a portion of them. This table has more than 2,500 clones, roughly 70% appearing once. The sequenced sample consisted of CD8+ T cells from blood. The receptors here all came from a human donor with classical Hodgkin lymphoma. Both conserved end residues are part of each CDR3. The D gene is left open where the match is weak. For some rows the clone size is stated as once, few or many, or as a class when expanded; others skip it.

cdr3_aa cdr3_nt j_call d_call clone_size v_call
CASSQVGSYEQYF TGCGCCAGCAGCCAAGTGGGATCCTACGAGCAGTACTTC TRBJ2-7 NA large TRBV4-1
CASSDFQGGSYNEQFF TGTGCCAGCAGTGACTTTCAGGGGGGGTCCTACAATGAGCAGTTCTTC TRBJ2-1 NA NA TRBV6-4
CASSPNGGELFF TGTGCCAGCAGCCCCAATGGCGGGGAGCTGTTTTTT TRBJ2-2 NA once TRBV5-6
CASSELAGSYNEQFF TGTGCCAGCAGTGAACTAGCGGGCTCCTACAATGAGCAGTTCTTC TRBJ2-1 TRBD2 few TRBV6-1
CASKLGLGDYEQYF TGTGCCAGCAAGCTGGGACTGGGGGACTACGAGCAGTACTTC TRBJ2-7 NA NA TRBV27
CASRNITGELFF TGTGCCAGCAGGAACATCACCGGGGAGCTGTTTTTT TRBJ2-2 NA NA TRBV5-4
CASSAAAAQVPADTQYF TGTGCCAGCAGTGCGGCAGCAGCACAAGTGCCCGCAGATACGCAGTATTTT TRBJ2-3 NA few TRBV28
CASHIGDSNQPQHF TGTGCCAGCCATATTGGGGATAGCAATCAGCCCCAGCATTTT TRBJ1-5 NA NA TRBV5-6
CASSDSIATDTQYF TGTGCCAGCAGTGACTCGATAGCCACAGATACGCAGTATTTT TRBJ2-3 NA NA TRBV6-4
CASSPGQEYNEQFF TGTGCCAGTAGTCCGGGACAGGAGTACAATGAGCAGTTCTTC TRBJ2-1 TRBD1 NA TRBV19
CASSVAPQGGGNEQFF TGTGCCAGCAGCGTAGCGCCTCAGGGAGGGGGCAATGAGCAGTTCTTC TRBJ2-1 NA few TRBV7-3
CASSAGGDTQYF TGTGCCAGCAGCGCGGGCGGGGATACGCAGTATTTT TRBJ2-3 NA NA TRBV13
CASSIGVQDTYTEAFF TGTGCCAGTAGTATTGGGGTCCAGGATACATACACTGAAGCTTTCTTT TRBJ1-1 NA NA TRBV19
CASSERAGAYNEQFF TGTGCCAGCAGTGAAAGGGCGGGAGCTTACAATGAGCAGTTCTTC TRBJ2-1 TRBD2 NA TRBV6-1
CSALNRVWAKDTQYF TGCAGCGCCCTGAACAGGGTATGGGCGAAAGATACGCAGTATTTT TRBJ2-3 NA few TRBV29-1
CASSEGASTDTQYF TGTGCCAGCAGTGAGGGGGCCAGCACAGATACGCAGTATTTT TRBJ2-3 NA NA TRBV6-4
CASSIAGIEQFF TGTGCCAGTAGTATCGCGGGAATCGAGCAGTTCTTC TRBJ2-1 NA NA TRBV19
CASSQESGSGFNEQFF TGCGCCAGCAGCCAAGAGTCCGGGAGCGGTTTCAATGAGCAGTTCTTC TRBJ2-1 NA NA TRBV4-1
CASSLGTTLTDTQYF TGTGCCAGCAGCTTAGGGACTACTCTCACAGATACGCAGTATTTT TRBJ2-3 NA NA TRBV7-2
CASSLDRDGGEQYF TGTGCCAGCAGCTTGGATCGGGACGGGGGCGAGCAGTACTTC TRBJ2-7 NA NA TRBV5-5
CASIALRGLGRSGNTIYF TGTGCCAGTATAGCCCTCCGGGGTCTGGGTAGATCTGGAAACACCATATATTTT TRBJ1-3 NA NA TRBV28
CASSPVLILERDVHYGYTF TGCGCCAGCAGTCCAGTACTGATCCTCGAAAGGGACGTCCACTATGGCTACACCTTC TRBJ1-2 NA NA TRBV10-2
CASSSKRLVGRQYF TGTGCCAGCAGCTCAAAGAGGTTGGTCGGACGGCAGTACTTC TRBJ2-7 NA NA TRBV7-8
CASSDRDSYGYTF TGCGCCAGCAGCGACCGGGACAGCTATGGCTACACCTTC TRBJ1-2 TRBD1 NA TRBV5-1
CASRGRGVELFF TGTGCCAGCAGAGGGAGAGGGGTAGAGCTGTTTTTT TRBJ2-2 NA NA TRBV2
CASSQDRPLFQETQYF TGTGCCAGCAGCCAAGATCGCCCGCTGTTCCAAGAGACCCAGTACTTC TRBJ2-5 NA NA TRBV4-2